The 15 T cell receptor beta chains below come from one sample, sequenced in a study of OX40 agonist ivuxolimab in advanced cancers. Clones were sequenced by immunoSEQ multiplex PCR, and TCRdb holds only the in-frame ones, with some missing. The table includes under 60,000 clones, around nine tenths detected once. Sample: CD4+ or CD8+ T cells sorted from blood, taken in a trial of the OX40 agonist ivuxolimab. These receptors were taken from an adult with an advanced solid tumor such as melanoma, head and neck, liver or kidney cancer.

This clone was seen just once. The chain uses TRBV4-3 and TRBJ2-7; TRBD1 matches at 7 bases. The germline gives CDR1 LGHNA, CDR2 YSLEER. The V and J ends lost 2 bases and 2 bases, in that order; junction bases with no gene match: 3. The length of the CDR3 is 14 residues. The CDR3, as DNA: TGCGCCAGCAGCCAATATCAGGGGGCCTACGAGCAGTACTTC. Residues: CASSQYQGAYEQYF.

This rearrangement joins TRBV5-1 to TRBJ1-1, with D tentatively TRBD1 (5 bases). This CDR3 comprises 15 residues. Germline-derived CDR1 and CDR2 are SGHRS and YFSETQ. The V end was cut by 5 bases, the J end by 7 bases, with 21 bases between. The CDR3 sequence: CASSSSLGRVDEAFF. As DNA, the CDR3 is TGCGCCAGCAGTTCTTCTCTTGGCAGGGTGGATGAAGCTTTCTTT. The full variable domain, rest sourced from reference TRBV5-1 and TRBJ1-1, is KAGVTQTPRYLIKTRGQQVTLSCSPISGHRSVSWYQQTPGQGLQFLFEYFSETQRNKGNFPGRFSGRQFSNSRSEMNVSTLELGDSALYLCASSSSLGRVDEAFFGQGTRLTVV.

This clone has a single count. The J gene is TRBJ2-5, the V gene TRBV7-2; D unresolved. Germline-derived CDR1 and CDR2 are SGHTA and FQGNSA. V shed 5 bases and J shed 6 bases, with 13 bases lying between them. This CDR3 contains 13 residues. The CDR3 protein is CASSRGVGKTQYF. Written as DNA, the CDR3 is TGTGCCAGCAGCCGTGGGGTTGGCAAGACCCAGTACTTC.

This clone has just a few counts. The gene calls are TRBV11-3 and TRBJ1-5; D might be TRBD1 (5 bases). Per germline, CDR1 SGHNT and CDR2 YENEEA. This CDR3 comprises 17 residues. V was trimmed by 6 bases and J by 2 bases, leaving 20 bases between them. In DNA, the CDR3 is TGTGCCAGCAGGTTCAGGGACCCACGTCGGGGCAATCAGCCCCAGCATTTT. Encoded protein: CASRFRDPRRGNQPQHF.

The chain has TRBV5-1 and TRBJ2-5; 10 bases agree with TRBD2. The V gene end was trimmed by 2 bases and the J gene end by 11 bases; junction bases not matched to a gene: 9. The CDR3 consists of 14 residues. Germline V gives CDR1 SGHRS, CDR2 YFSETQ. The CDR3 spells CASSFLAGVREQYF. The DNA for the CDR3 is TGCGCCAGCAGCTTCCTAGCGGGAGTTAGAGAGCAGTACTTC.

This clone showed up just a few times. The chain couples TRBV7-6 to TRBJ2-7; D uncertain. V was clipped by 1 base and J by 2 bases, with 3 bases between them. There are 12 residues in the CDR3. Germline CDR1 is SGHVS and CDR2 is FNYEAQ. CDR3 DNA sequence: TGTGCCAGCAGCTTAGGGACCTACGAGCAGTACTTC. Encoded protein: CASSLGTYEQYF.

The chain recombines TRBV7-6 with TRBJ2-5, with D unclear. Germline CDR1 and CDR2: SGHVS and FNYEAQ. V shed 2 bases and J shed 0 bases, with 7 bases lying between them. The CDR3 length is 14 residues. The CDR3 DNA follows: TGTGCCAGCAGCTTATGGGGAAACCAAGAGACCCAGTACTTC. Amino acid sequence: CASSLWGNQETQYF. Full variable domain (outside the CDR3, taken from reference TRBV7-6 and TRBJ2-5): GAGVSQSPRYKVTKRGQDVALRCDPISGHVSLYWYRQALGQGPEFLTYFNYEAQQDKSGLPNDRFSAERPEGSISTLTIQRTEQRDSAMYRCASSLWGNQETQYFGPGTRLLVL.

This rearrangement joins TRBV7-9 to TRBJ2-7; TRBD1 matches at 8 bases. The CDR3 sequence is 18 residues long. The V and J ends lost 2 bases and 0 bases, in that order; junction bases with no gene match: 12. Germline CDR1 and CDR2: SEHNR and FQNEAQ (reference sequence). CDR3: CASSLPPSGGDHSYEQYF. The CDR3 DNA sequence: TGTGCCAGCAGCTTACCGCCGTCAGGGGGCGACCACTCCTACGAGCAGTACTTC.

This clone has a handful of counts. The J gene is TRBJ1-1, the V gene TRBV9; no clear D. V lost 4 bases, J lost 0 bases, and 13 bases lay in between. From germline, CDR1 is SGDLS and CDR2 YYNGEE. The CDR3 sequence is 15 residues long. In DNA, the CDR3 is TGTGCCAGCAGCCCCATCTCCATCCTGAACACTGAAGCTTTCTTT. It yields the protein CASSPISILNTEAFF. The variable domain in full, with the rest retrieved from reference TRBV9 and TRBJ1-1, is DSGVTQTPKHLITATGQRVTLRCSPRSGDLSVYWYQQSLDQGLQFLIQYYNGEERAKGNILERFSAQQFPDLHSELNLSSLELGDSALYFCASSPISILNTEAFFGQGTRLTVV.

The CDR3: CASSYRDRVTDTQYF. Here the CDR3 DNA reads TGTGCCAGCAGCTATCGAGACAGGGTTACAGATACGCAGTATTTT. The chain couples TRBV27 to TRBJ2-3; 7 bases are shared with TRBD1. Germline assignment: CDR1 MNHEY and CDR2 SMNVEV (reference sequence). V was pared by 6 bases and J by 3 bases, with 9 bases of the junction left unmatched. This CDR3 contains 15 residues.

The table lists this clone with a count of one. The rearrangement links TRBV9 to TRBJ2-1; the D gene is possibly TRBD2 (5 bases). Deletions cut 0 bases from V and 0 bases from J, with 19 bases between. From germline, CDR1 is SGDLS and CDR2 YYNGEE. This CDR3 has 19 amino acids. CDR3 in DNA: TGTGCCAGCAGCGTAGAGAGCTTTGAGGGCAGGAGCTCCTACAATGAGCAGTTCTTC. Its protein product is CASSVESFEGRSSYNEQFF.

The V call is TRBV4-2, the J call TRBJ2-3, with unresolved D. This CDR3 region has 15 residues. V shed 1 base and J shed 4 bases, with 12 bases lying between them. Germline CDR1 reads LGHNA; CDR2 reads YNFKEQ. The CDR3: CASSQVDELSDTQYF. CDR3 bases: TGTGCCAGCAGCCAAGTGGACGAATTGTCAGATACGCAGTATTTT.

This clone was seen only once. The chain is built from TRBV19 and TRBJ2-5; no reliable D call. The CDR3 is 13 amino acids. V was shortened by 1 base and J by 6 bases, with 9 bases between the two germline ends. Germline lookup yields CDR1 LNHDA and CDR2 SQIVND (reference sequence). Here the CDR3 reads CASSIARWQTQYF. The DNA of the CDR3 is TGTGCCAGTAGTATAGCTCGATGGCAGACCCAGTACTTC.

V is TRBV19 and J is TRBJ1-3; D call uncertain. Germline loops: CDR1 LNHDA, CDR2 SQIVND (reference sequence). The CDR3 consists of 16 residues. V was trimmed by 3 bases and J by 2 bases, leaving 14 bases between them. The CDR3 spells CASSIGRENPGNTIYF. The CDR3 DNA reads TGTGCCAGTAGTATCGGAAGGGAAAATCCTGGAAACACCATATATTTT.

In DNA form, the CDR3 reads TGCGCCAGCAGCTTGGCAGGGACAGACGAAAAACTGTTTTTT. Its protein is CASSLAGTDEKLFF. The chain recombines TRBV5-1 with TRBJ1-4; 7 nucleotides agree with TRBD1. This CDR3 has 14 amino acids. V shed 0 bases and J 8 bases; nucleotides not matched to a gene: 4. Germline CDR1 reads SGHRS; CDR2 reads YFSETQ.